These 22 T cell receptor beta chains were all obtained from the same sample, sequenced in a study of PD-1 blockade in classical Hodgkin lymphoma. Measured with immunoSEQ multiplex PCR; TCRdb has only the in-frame clones, and not every one. The data show more than 140,000 clones, approximately 81% seen once. The patients all showed relapse after autologous stem cell transplantation, while their brentuximab vedotin exposure varied. The sample was peripheral blood mononuclear cells (PBMCs), taken before the second cycle of nivolumab. These receptors originate from a human donor with classical Hodgkin lymphoma.

The chain employs TRBV7-2 and TRBJ2-3; 10 bases are a match to TRBD2. After removal of 3 bases from V and 2 bases from J, the junction contained 2 bases not matched to a gene. The CDR3 spans 15 residues. The V gene's germline CDR1 is SGHTA and CDR2 FQGNSA. CDR3 coding DNA: TGTGCCAGCAGCTTCGGACTAGCGGACACAGATACGCAGTATTTT. Translating gives CASSFGLADTDTQYF.

This clone was counted only a few times. J is TRBJ2-2 and V is TRBV6-5, with 13 bases lining up with TRBD2. The CDR3 covers 15 residues. V lost 6 bases and J lost 6; bases outside the gene matches: 4. Germline V gives CDR1 MNHEY, CDR2 SVGAGI. The CDR3 is CASRGTSGVPGELFF. As DNA, the CDR3 is TGTGCCAGCAGGGGGACTAGCGGGGTCCCCGGGGAGCTGTTTTTT.

The genes are TRBV10-3 and TRBJ1-2; D not certain. V was pared by 1 base and J by 4 bases, with 7 bases between. Germline V CDR1 and CDR2: ENHRY, SYGVKD. The CDR3 extends over 13 amino acids. The CDR3 sequence is CAISEWEFYGYTF. The DNA for the CDR3 is TGTGCCATCAGTGAGTGGGAGTTCTATGGCTACACCTTC.

The chain uses TRBV5-4 and TRBJ2-1, with TRBD1 matching over 7 bases. The CDR3 has 14 residues. After removal of 4 bases from V and 4 bases from J, the junction contained 5 bases not matched to a gene. Germline values: CDR1 SGHNT, CDR2 YYREEE (reference sequence). CDR3 DNA sequence: TGTGCCAGCAGCCCGGGACAGATTTACAATGAGCAGTTCTTC. It codes for CASSPGQIYNEQFF.

This clone was seen only a few times. V is TRBV6-1 and J is TRBJ1-1, with 8 bases that match TRBD1. V gave up 6 bases and J gave up 5 bases; unmatched junction bases: 5. The CDR3 consists of 13 residues. Germline V gives CDR1 MNHNS, CDR2 SASEGT. The CDR3 loop is CASSGQGPTEAFF. The CDR3 DNA sequence: TGTGCCAGCAGCGGACAGGGACCGACTGAAGCTTTCTTT.

The rearrangement uses TRBV4-1 and TRBJ2-5; TRBD2 might be the D (6 bases). V lost 1 base, J lost 3 bases, and 6 bases lay in between. Germline V gene sequence: CDR1 MGHRA, CDR2 YSYEKL. This CDR3 is 13 amino acids long. CDR3 nucleotides: TGCGCCAGCAGCCAAGGCGGGGAAGAGACCCAGTACTTC. Protein product: CASSQGGEETQYF.

This chain joins TRBV7-9 and TRBJ2-7; D perhaps matches TRBD2 (7 bases). Germline V gene sequence: CDR1 SEHNR, CDR2 FQNEAQ (reference sequence). CDR3 length equals 16 residues. The ends were cut back, 3 bases at V and 3 bases at J, with 18 bases in the middle. This CDR3 reads CASSFGLGGQSYEQYF. The CDR3 DNA is TGTGCCAGCAGCTTCGGACTAGGCGGACAGAGCTACGAGCAGTACTTC.

The chain employs TRBV28 and TRBJ2-3; D is ambiguous. The V gene lost 3 bases and the J gene lost 4 bases, with 5 bases spanning the gap. The CDR3 loop spans 12 amino acids. Germline CDR1 is MDHEN and CDR2 is SYDVKM. CDR3 coding DNA: TGTGCCAGCAGTTTGCGTCCAGATACGCAGTATTTT. It specifies CASSLRPDTQYF.

The rearrangement uses TRBV9 and TRBJ1-2, with a possible D match to TRBD1 (6 bases). The germline V gene encodes CDR1 SGDLS and CDR2 YYNGEE. V gave up 0 bases and J gave up 4 bases, with 16 bases separating them. CDR3 length: 16 residues. The CDR3 reads CASSVAPGQSFYGYTF. CDR3 sequence (DNA): TGTGCCAGCAGCGTAGCTCCAGGACAGAGTTTCTATGGCTACACCTTC.

There are a few counts of this clone. The V and J genes are TRBV19 and TRBJ2-5; 10 bases map to TRBD1. V trimming: 2 bases; J trimming: 4 bases; junction bases outside the gene matches: 7. The CDR3 covers 16 residues. CDR1 LNHDA and CDR2 SQIVND come from the germline V gene (reference sequence). CDR3 amino acids: CASSIRGDRGRETQYF. The CDR3 nucleotides are TGTGCCAGTAGTATACGAGGTGACAGGGGGCGAGAGACCCAGTACTTC.

This clone showed up just a few times. The CDR3 sequence: CASHDRGHQPQHF. CDR3 in DNA: TGTGCCAGTCATGACAGGGGCCATCAGCCCCAGCATTTT. The J gene is TRBJ1-5, the V gene TRBV19; TRBD1 agrees at 8 bases. The CDR3 is 13 amino acids. Germline lookup yields CDR1 LNHDA and CDR2 SQIVND (reference sequence). Trimming removed 8 bases from V and 5 bases from J; junction bases left unmatched: 5.

This clone was recorded a few times. The V and J genes are TRBV6-5 and TRBJ1-2; no definite D call. V was trimmed by 0 bases and J by 2 bases, leaving 7 bases between them. Germline V CDR1 and CDR2: MNHEY, SVGAGI. The CDR3 runs 14 residues. CDR3: CASSYSGLNYGYTF. In DNA, the CDR3 is TGTGCCAGCAGTTACTCGGGCTTAAACTATGGCTACACCTTC.

CDR3 in amino acids: CASSLEGWGYTF. The CDR3 DNA reads as TGCGCCAGCAGCTTGGAAGGATGGGGCTACACCTTC. V gene TRBV5-1 combines with J gene TRBJ1-2; no clear D. Per germline, CDR1 SGHRS and CDR2 YFSETQ. Trimming shortened V by 0 bases and J by 8 bases, and 8 bases separated the two germline ends. The CDR3 length is 12 residues. Full variable domain (outside the CDR3, taken from reference TRBV5-1 and TRBJ1-2): KAGVTQTPRYLIKTRGQQVTLSCSPISGHRSVSWYQQTPGQGLQFLFEYFSETQRNKGNFPGRFSGRQFSNSRSEMNVSTLELGDSALYLCASSLEGWGYTFGSGTRLTVV.

The chain combines TRBV6-5 with TRBJ2-3, with D possibly TRBD1 on 5 matching bases. V was trimmed by 6 bases and J by 0 bases, leaving 13 bases between them. The CDR3 spans 15 residues. Germline V CDR1 and CDR2: MNHEY, SVGAGI. DNA of the CDR3: TGTGCCAGCAGCCGCCACAGGTTAAGCACAGATACGCAGTATTTT. Its protein product is CASSRHRLSTDTQYF.

The chain carries TRBV4-1 and TRBJ1-1; a possible D gene is TRBD1 (5 bases). There are 13 residues in the CDR3. The ends were cut back, 1 base at V and 6 bases at J, with 9 bases in the middle. CDR1 and CDR2 from the germline V gene are MGHRA and YSYEKL. CDR3 sequence (DNA): TGCGCCAGCAGCCAAGTATCCAGGGCTGAAGCTTTCTTT. Translation: CASSQVSRAEAFF.

The rearrangement links TRBV7-8 to TRBJ1-2; 8 nucleotides match TRBD1. J gave up 4 bases and V 4 bases, and 11 bases lay outside the gene matches. The germline gives CDR1 SGHVS, CDR2 FQNEAQ. This CDR3 spans 16 amino acids. In DNA, the CDR3 is TGTGCCAGCAGCTCTACCCGGACAGGGCCACTCTATGGCTACACCTTC. Translation gives CASSSTRTGPLYGYTF.

This clone was seen more than once but under ten times. The CDR3 region is CASSIASGFTDTQYF. CDR3 DNA sequence: TGTGCCAGTAGTATTGCTAGCGGGTTCACAGATACGCAGTATTTT. The V and J genes are TRBV19 and TRBJ2-3; 8 bases are a match to TRBD2. In germline, CDR1 is LNHDA, CDR2 SQIVND (reference sequence). The CDR3 runs 15 residues. V dropped 3 bases and J dropped 2; count of bases not matched to a gene: 4.

This clone has just a few counts. The chain uses TRBV9 and TRBJ2-5, with 9 positions matching TRBD2. This CDR3 has 23 residues. From germline, CDR1 is SGDLS and CDR2 YYNGEE. The J segment lost 3 bases and the V segment lost 0 bases, leaving 27 bases of the junction unmatched. The CDR3 here is CASSVDRSLPGVSGRGVEETQYF. The CDR3 DNA follows: TGTGCCAGCAGCGTAGACCGTTCACTTCCAGGAGTTAGCGGGAGAGGCGTAGAAGAGACCCAGTACTTC.

The V call is TRBV4-1, the J call TRBJ2-3; no clear D. V lost 6 bases and J lost 2, with 18 bases in between. Germline CDR1 and CDR2: MGHRA and YSYEKL. The CDR3 runs 16 residues. CDR3 region: CASRWGLSANTDTQYF. The CDR3 DNA reads TGCGCCAGCAGGTGGGGATTATCGGCAAACACAGATACGCAGTATTTT.

V and J are TRBV19 and TRBJ2-3; TRBD1 is a possible D gene (6 bases). The CDR3 has 14 amino acids. Trimming took off 7 bases at V and 5 bases at J, with 16 bases between the two ends. CDR1 is LNHDA, CDR2 SQIVND, per germline (reference sequence). The CDR3 DNA reads TGTGCCAGTAACCACGGACAGCGAGGAGATACGCAGTATTTT. Its translation: CASNHGQRGDTQYF.

The rearrangement uses TRBV19 and TRBJ1-6; D may be TRBD1 (6 bases). The CDR3 runs 17 residues. CDR1 LNHDA and CDR2 SQIVND come from the germline V gene (reference sequence). Trimming cost V 6 bases and J 7 bases, with 22 bases left between them. The CDR3 DNA reads as TGTGCCAGTAGCAGAGATAGGGGGGGCTCCGCAAATTCACCCCTCCACTTT. Its protein product is CASSRDRGGSANSPLHF.

Concerning this clone itself: At the DNA level, this CDR3 is encoded by other sequences in the same sample as well. The gene calls are TRBV20-1 and TRBJ2-5; the D is unclear. CDR3 length equals 11 residues. Germline V lookup: CDR1 DFQATT, CDR2 SNEGSKA (reference sequence). Trimming took off 3 bases at V and 4 bases at J, with 6 bases between the two ends. Here the CDR3 reads CSARVGETQYF. Here the CDR3 DNA reads TGCAGTGCTAGGGTGGGAGAGACCCAGTACTTC.